The next 11 T cell receptor beta chains were all read from a single sample in a study of blood T cell repertoires in COVID-19. Profiled with immunoSEQ multiplex PCR; TCRdb holds only in-frame clones, not every one. The repertoire holds over 200,000 clones, almost 85% seen once, with over 9.5% in the top ten. Sample: peripheral blood. The receptors derive from a woman in her forties with acute or convalescent COVID-19.

The chain employs TRBV11-2 and TRBJ2-2; D is unresolved. This CDR3 is built from 15 residues. Per germline, CDR1 SGHAT and CDR2 FQNNGV. Trimming removed 1 base from V and 3 bases from J, with 9 bases in between. CDR3 bases: TGTGCCAGCAGCTTAGGTGATCGGGACACCGGGGAGCTGTTTTTT. This encodes CASSLGDRDTGELFF.

J is TRBJ1-1 and V is TRBV30; a weak D match, TRBD1 (6 bases). Germline values: CDR1 GTSNPN, CDR2 SVGIG (reference sequence). The V gene lost 0 bases and the J gene lost 4 bases, with 9 bases spanning the gap. CDR3 length: 13 amino acids. The CDR3 bases are TGTGCCTGGAGTGTAGGGGGTGGCACTGAAGCTTTCTTT. Translating it yields CAWSVGGGTEAFF.

V and J are TRBV5-8 and TRBJ2-1; D possibly corresponds to TRBD1 (5 bases). The V gene's germline CDR1 is SGHTS and CDR2 YDEGEE. Trimming cost V 6 bases and J 5 bases, with 18 bases left between them. The CDR3 length is 15 residues. The CDR3 reads CASTVRVRPDNEQFF. In nucleotides, the CDR3 is TGTGCCAGCACCGTCAGGGTCAGACCTGACAATGAGCAGTTCTTC.

The CDR3 sequence: CSVRLAGGPSTDTQYF. The CDR3 DNA sequence: TGCAGCGTTAGGCTAGCGGGAGGGCCCAGCACAGATACGCAGTATTTT. V and J are TRBV29-1 and TRBJ2-3, with 12 bases that match TRBD2. This CDR3 is built from 16 residues. Germline lookup yields CDR1 SQVTM and CDR2 ANQGSEA. The V segment lost 5 bases and the J segment 0 bases; nucleotides outside the gene matches: 6.

J is TRBJ2-7 and V is TRBV9; a possible D gene is TRBD1 (6 bases). This CDR3 comprises 12 residues. Per germline, CDR1 SGDLS and CDR2 YYNGEE. The V end was cut by 3 bases, the J end by 5 bases, with 9 bases between. CDR3 region: CASSEQGNEQYF. The CDR3 DNA sequence: TGTGCCAGCAGCGAACAGGGAAACGAGCAGTACTTC.

This clone appeared a single time. The chain links TRBV5-1 to TRBJ2-7, with TRBD1 matching over 7 bases. CDR1 is SGHRS and CDR2 is YFSETQ in the germline V gene. With 0 bases clipped from V and 0 bases from J, the junction kept 6 bases outside the gene matches. The CDR3 is made up of 16 amino acids. The CDR3 loop reads CASSLEWDSSSYEQYF. Written as DNA, the CDR3 is TGCGCCAGCAGCTTGGAGTGGGACAGTAGCTCCTACGAGCAGTACTTC.

The gene calls are TRBV10-3 and TRBJ2-7; a weak D match, TRBD1 (6 bases). Germline V gives CDR1 ENHRY, CDR2 SYGVKD. Trimming stripped 1 base from V and 0 bases from J, with 13 bases between. The CDR3 is 16 amino acids. DNA of the CDR3: TGTGCCATCAGTGAGTTAGGACAGCGAGCCTCCTACGAGCAGTACTTC. Translating it yields CAISELGQRASYEQYF.

The chain joins TRBV19 to TRBJ1-2; TRBD1 matches 9 bases. CDR1 and CDR2 from the germline V gene are LNHDA and SQIVND (reference sequence). V shed 6 bases, J shed 4 bases, and the junction held 12 bases outside the gene matches. This CDR3 contains 16 residues. The CDR3 coding sequence is TGTGCCAGTAGCTTCTCGGGACAGGGTCATGGCTATGGCTACACCTTC. Its translation: CASSFSGQGHGYGYTF.

This clone appeared a few times. This rearrangement joins TRBV3-1 (or the pseudogene TRBV3-2) to TRBJ2-5, with 13 bases matching TRBD2. Looked up from germline, CDR1 is LGHDT and CDR2 is YNNKEL (reference sequence). This CDR3 comprises 16 residues. V dropped 4 bases and J dropped 5; count of bases not matched to a gene: 7. CDR3 DNA: TGTGCCAGCAGCCTCACTAGCGGGGGGGCCCTGGAGACCCAGTACTTC. It is translated as CASSLTSGGALETQYF.

This clone was detected only once. J is TRBJ1-6 and V is TRBV19; D is uncertain. The CDR3 has 13 amino acids. The V end was cut by 5 bases, the J end by 6 bases, with 8 bases between. CDR1 and CDR2 from the germline V gene are LNHDA and SQIVND (reference sequence). CDR3 region: CASSPSRNSPLHF. The CDR3 bases are TGTGCCAGTAGTCCTTCGCGTAATTCACCCCTCCACTTT.

This clone was found once. Written as DNA, the CDR3 is TGTGCCAGTAGTATAGTGGCAGGGGGAAACAATGAGCAGTTCTTC. It encodes CASSIVAGGNNEQFF. The rearrangement uses TRBV19 and TRBJ2-1, with 7 bases lining up with TRBD1. This CDR3 region has 15 residues. The trim removed 1 base at V and 5 bases at J, leaving 5 bases unmatched. The germline CDR1 and CDR2 sequences are LNHDA and SQIVND (reference sequence).